This T cell receptor (beta chain) originates from a study of CD8 T cells in ankylosing spondylitis. This clonotype was picked up many times. Quantitative 5'-RACE with molecular barcodes produced the TCR beta libraries. TCRdb itself ran the 5' RACE reads through MiXCR, one entry per CDR3 protein. Found here are approximately 42,000 distinct CDR3 sequences, more than 9.5% of them singletons; the top ten hold approximately 1.4%. What was sequenced was blood, either unsorted or a sorted T cell fraction (not recorded which). The clonotype comes from a male donor with ankylosing spondylitis or in good health (not recorded which).

The CDR3 region is CASSRDRITDTQYF. DNA of the CDR3: TGTGCCAGCAGCCGGGACAGGATCACAGATACGCAGTATTTT. This chain connects TRBV6-1 to TRBJ2-3; 8 bases map to TRBD1. CDR1 and CDR2 (germline): MNHNS, SASEGT. The CDR3 length is 14 residues. V shed 6 bases and J 2 bases; nucleotides not matched to a gene: 4.